This T cell receptor beta chain is from a study of cytotoxic CD8 clonotypes in ibrutinib-treated CLL listed by TCRdb under 2021. Regarding the complete study: In this cohort, about 16 patients were treatment-naive and about a dozen were relapsed/refractory, while under 18 had unmutated IGHV. Responses were partial in 25 or so patients and complete in 2; after median around 68 months follow-up, around 15 stayed in remission and 12 progressed. Samples at response were collected after a median of about 11 months of treatment, with a range of about 6 to 36 months. On average, each sample yielded hundreds of thousands of productive templates and over 90,000 productive rearrangements. Of the 90 or so participants in the trial, approximately 26 had longitudinal samples available. Cryopreserved peripheral blood mononuclear cells were obtained before treatment, at response, and at either sustained remission or disease progression. All remission and progressive disease samples were collected while patients were still receiving ibrutinib. Paper-wide results and their limitations: Sustained-remission and progressing patients did not have matched sampling times, and lymph node repertoires were not examined. At ibrutinib response clonality went up, during sustained remission it held steady, and at progression it dropped back toward baseline. Public clonotypes were rare and either shrank or stayed stable during treatment, and the rise in clonality at ibrutinib response reflected expansion of private clonotypes. Baseline clonality exceeded that of age-matched healthy donors and correlated strongly with circulating CD8+ T-cell counts.

Reading the germline V gene gives CDR1 MNHNS and CDR2 SASEGT. CDR3 length: 11 amino acids, cysteine to phenylalanine. Left in the record is the CDR3 DNA by itself, 33 bases read in frame from the first base. Between the V and J ends, shortened by 3 bases and 1 base respectively, the junction contains 0 bases. The goal of deep resolution MiSeq sequencing was a depth between 1 in 1 million and 1 in 200,000 T cells, and coverage averaged 10x per clonotype. The immunoSEQ hsTCRB Kit was used to generate the TCR beta libraries. In the paper's pipeline: ImmunoSEQ Data Assistant and ImmunoSEQ Analyzer were used for data analysis, and V, D and J genes were assigned according to IMGT definitions. Clonality, which ranges from 0 to 1, was calculated by subtracting the normalized Shannon entropy of productive rearrangement frequencies from one. Only overrepresented clonotypes making up at least 0.05% of each patient's repertoire were included in the public clonotype analysis. Roughly 13 age-matched healthy donor repertoires from immuneACCESS were used as controls for clonality. TCRdb took this table from immuneACCESS and kept in-frame rearrangements with V and J called. Such tables lack part of the clones; where checked against another copy, unresolved V genes explain under half of the gap, and the rest is unexplained. The V and J calls and clone size were taken over from that table, and D and trimming were inferred from the DNA. This sample holds tens of thousands of clones; 45% to 65% were observed only once. About 15% of the sample belongs to the ten largest clones.

A remark on this clone: There is no known antigen for this receptor. Qualities for individual bases were not recorded, and no much larger clone is one base off.

The intended sense of this specimen's time point label: about twelve months on ibrutinib. Around 1.8 micrograms of genomic DNA were extracted from cryopreserved PBMCs for TCR beta library preparation. High-throughput TCR beta sequencing was performed on longitudinal blood samples from CLL patients receiving ibrutinib monotherapy. Patients were enrolled in a phase 2 open-label single-center ibrutinib monotherapy trial. This receptor was obtained from a human donor with chronic lymphocytic leukemia. The sequencing here drew on PBMCs, taken after 12 months of ibrutinib treatment. The rearranged segments are TRBV6-1 and TRBJ1-2; the D gene identity is not certain. CDR3 sequence: CASSDNYGYTF. The nucleotide sequence is given as TGTGCCAGCAGTGATAACTATGGCTACACCTTC.